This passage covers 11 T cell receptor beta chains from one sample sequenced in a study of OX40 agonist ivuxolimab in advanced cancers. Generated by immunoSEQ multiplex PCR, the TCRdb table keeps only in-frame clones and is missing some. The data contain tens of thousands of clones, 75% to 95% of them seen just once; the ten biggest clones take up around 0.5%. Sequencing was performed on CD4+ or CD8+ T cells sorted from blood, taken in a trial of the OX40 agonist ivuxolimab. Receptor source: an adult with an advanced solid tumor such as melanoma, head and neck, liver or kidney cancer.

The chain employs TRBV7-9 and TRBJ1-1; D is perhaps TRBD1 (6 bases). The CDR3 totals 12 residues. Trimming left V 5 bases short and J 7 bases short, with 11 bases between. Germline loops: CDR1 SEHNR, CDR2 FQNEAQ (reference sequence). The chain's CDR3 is CASSLGTFEAFF. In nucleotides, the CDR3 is TGTGCCAGCAGCCTAGGGACATTTGAAGCTTTCTTT.

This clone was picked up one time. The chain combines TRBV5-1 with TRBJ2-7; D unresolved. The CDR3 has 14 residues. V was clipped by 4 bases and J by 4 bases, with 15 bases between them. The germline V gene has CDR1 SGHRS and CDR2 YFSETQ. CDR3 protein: CASSISTADYEQYF. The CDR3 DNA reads TGCGCCAGCAGCATTTCGACGGCCGATTACGAGCAGTACTTC.

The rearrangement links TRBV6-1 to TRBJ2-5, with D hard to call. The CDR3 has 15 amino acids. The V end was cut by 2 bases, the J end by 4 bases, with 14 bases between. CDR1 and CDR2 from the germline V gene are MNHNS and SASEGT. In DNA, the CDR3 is TGTGCCAGCAGTGAATCCGTGAGTAGAATAGAGACCCAGTACTTC. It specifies CASSESVSRIETQYF.

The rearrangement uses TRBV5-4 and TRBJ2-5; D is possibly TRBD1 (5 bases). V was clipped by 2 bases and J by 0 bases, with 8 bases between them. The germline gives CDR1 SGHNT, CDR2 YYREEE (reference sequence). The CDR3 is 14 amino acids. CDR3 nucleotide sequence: TGTGCCAGCAGCTTCGACAGTTACCAAGAGACCCAGTACTTC. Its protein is CASSFDSYQETQYF. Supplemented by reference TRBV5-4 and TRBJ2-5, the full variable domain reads ETGVTQSPTHLIKTRGQQVTLRCSSQSGHNTVSWYQQALGQGPQFIFQYYREEENGRGNFPPRFSGLQFPNYSSELNVNALELDDSALYLCASSFDSYQETQYFGPGTRLLVL.

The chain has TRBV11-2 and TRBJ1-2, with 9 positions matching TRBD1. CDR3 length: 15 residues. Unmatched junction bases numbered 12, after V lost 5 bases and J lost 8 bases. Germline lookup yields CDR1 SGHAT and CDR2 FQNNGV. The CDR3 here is CASSHRTGVGQGYTF. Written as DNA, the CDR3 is TGTGCCAGCAGCCACCGGACAGGGGTTGGACAAGGCTACACCTTC.

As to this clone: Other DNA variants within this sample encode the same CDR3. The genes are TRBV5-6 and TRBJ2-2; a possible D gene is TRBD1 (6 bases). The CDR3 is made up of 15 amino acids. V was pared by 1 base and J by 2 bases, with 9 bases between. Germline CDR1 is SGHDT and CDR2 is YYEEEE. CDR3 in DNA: TGTGCCAGCAGCTTGAGCAGGGGAAACACCGGGGAGCTGTTTTTT. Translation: CASSLSRGNTGELFF.

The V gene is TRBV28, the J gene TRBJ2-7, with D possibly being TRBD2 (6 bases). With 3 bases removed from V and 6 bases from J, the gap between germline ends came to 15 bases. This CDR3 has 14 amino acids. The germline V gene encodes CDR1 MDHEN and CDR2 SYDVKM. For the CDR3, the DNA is TGTGCCAGCAGTTTGGCCTCGAGGGGAGGCGAGCAGTACTTC. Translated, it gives CASSLASRGGEQYF.

The CDR3 region is CASSYASGSRVQFF. For the CDR3, the DNA is TGCGCCAGCAGCTACGCAAGCGGGAGTAGAGTGCAGTTCTTC. J is TRBJ2-1 and V is TRBV5-1, with 8 bases fitting TRBD2. The V gene end was trimmed by 3 bases and the J gene end by 12 bases; junction bases not matched to a gene: 11. The CDR3 extends over 14 amino acids. CDR1 SGHRS and CDR2 YFSETQ come from the germline V gene.

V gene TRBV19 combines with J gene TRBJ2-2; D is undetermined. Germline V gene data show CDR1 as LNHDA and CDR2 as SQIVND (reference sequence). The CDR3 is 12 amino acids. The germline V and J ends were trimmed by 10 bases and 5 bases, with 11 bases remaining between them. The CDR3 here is CATTWRTGELFF. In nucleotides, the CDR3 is TGTGCCACGACTTGGAGAACCGGGGAGCTGTTTTTT.

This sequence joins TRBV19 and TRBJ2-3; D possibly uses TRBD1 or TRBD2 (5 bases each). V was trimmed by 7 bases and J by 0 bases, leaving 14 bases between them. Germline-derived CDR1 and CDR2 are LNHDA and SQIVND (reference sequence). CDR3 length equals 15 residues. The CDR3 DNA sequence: TGTGCCAGTACCCCCGGGACGGTAAGCACAGATACGCAGTATTTT. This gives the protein CASTPGTVSTDTQYF.

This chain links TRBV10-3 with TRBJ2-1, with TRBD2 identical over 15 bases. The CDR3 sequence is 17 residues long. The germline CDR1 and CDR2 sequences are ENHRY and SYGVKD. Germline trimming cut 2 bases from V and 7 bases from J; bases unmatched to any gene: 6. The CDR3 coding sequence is TGTGCCATCAGTGAGCCGGGACTAGCGGGAGGCGGGAATGAGCAGTTCTTC. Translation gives CAISEPGLAGGGNEQFF.